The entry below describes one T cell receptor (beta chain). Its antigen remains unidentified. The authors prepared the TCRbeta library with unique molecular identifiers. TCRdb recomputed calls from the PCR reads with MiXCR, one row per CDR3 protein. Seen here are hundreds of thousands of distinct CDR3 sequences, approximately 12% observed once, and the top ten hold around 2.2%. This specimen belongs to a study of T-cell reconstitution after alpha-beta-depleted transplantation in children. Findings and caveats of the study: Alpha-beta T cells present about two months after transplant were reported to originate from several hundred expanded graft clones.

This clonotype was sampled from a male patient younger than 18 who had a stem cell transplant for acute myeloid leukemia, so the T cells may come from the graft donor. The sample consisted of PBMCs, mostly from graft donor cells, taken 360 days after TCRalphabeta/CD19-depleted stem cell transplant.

In DNA form, the CDR3 reads TGTGCCAGCAGCTGGGGGAATGCCCCAATGGTTGAGCAGTTCTTC. It specifies CASSWGNAPMVEQFF. This rearrangement joins TRBV7-9 to TRBJ2-1; D may match TRBD1 or TRBD2 (5 bases each). With 4 bases removed from V and 9 bases from J, the gap between germline ends came to 19 bases. The CDR3 length is 15 residues. CDR1 and CDR2 (germline): SEHNR, FQNEAQ (reference sequence).